This record concerns one T cell receptor (beta chain) sequence. Its antigen is undetermined. This CDR3 has 16 amino acids. CDR1 and CDR2 (germline): SGHTA, FQGNSA. TCRdb re-called the 5' RACE reads and catalogs CDR3 proteins one per entry, DNA excluded. The listing records approximately 120,000 distinct CDR3 sequences. The data belong to a study of monozygotic twins with inflammatory bowel disease. The study's findings and limits: Patients with IBD had less TCRbeta diversity (inverse Simpson) than their healthy co-twins. Evidence failed to back one strong IBD-linked signal or clonotype.

This chain uses TRBV7-2 with TRBJ2-1; the TCRdb call, TRBD2, lacks DNA for checking. The clonotype originates from a human donor with ulcerative colitis or Crohn's disease, or a healthy co-twin of an affected twin (not recorded which). Sequenced input: blood. CDR3 protein: CASSLSGLAGDNEQFF.